These T cell receptor beta chains were read from a single sample in a study of naive and memory T cell subsets. TCRdb passed the UMI-ligation and nested PCR reads through MiXCR, listing each CDR3 protein once. Among approximately 89,000 distinct CDR3 sequences listed, about 6.5% were seen once. The sample comprised central memory CD4+ T cells from blood. These receptors were collected from a human donor in good health. The CDR3 runs from the conserved cysteine through the conserved F or W. Each record gives: V gene, J gene, D gene, clone size, CDR3 protein, CDR3 DNA. D genes are given only for firm matches. Clone size is given for some rows only: seen once, a few or many times, or a class if the clone is expanded.

V: TRBV6-2/TRBV6-3; J: TRBJ2-3; D: NA; size: NA; CDR3: CASSFAGTERGTQYF; DNA: TGTGCCAGCAGTTTCGCAGGGACGGAAAGGGGTACGCAGTATTTT
V: TRBV20-1; J: TRBJ2-1; D: TRBD2; size: few; CDR3: CSAAGVWDNEQFF; DNA: TGCAGTGCTGCGGGGGTTTGGGACAATGAGCAGTTCTTC
V: TRBV3-1; J: TRBJ1-1; D: NA; size: many; CDR3: CASSANWGTEAFF; DNA: TGTGCCAGCAGCGCTAATTGGGGCACTGAAGCTTTCTTT
V: TRBV25-1; J: TRBJ2-2; D: TRBD1; size: few; CDR3: CASSRGDRERTGELFF; DNA: TGTGCCAGCAGTCGGGGGGACAGGGAACGAACCGGGGAGCTGTTTTTT
V: TRBV12-3/TRBV12-4; J: TRBJ2-3; D: TRBD1; size: many; CDR3: CASSDRGQGDYTQYF; DNA: TGTGCCAGCAGTGATCGAGGACAGGGGGACTATACGCAGTATTTT
V: TRBV6-2/TRBV6-3; J: TRBJ2-5; D: NA; size: NA; CDR3: CASSGLQETQYF; DNA: TGTGCCAGCTCTGGCCTCCAAGAGACCCAGTACTTC
V: TRBV11-2; J: TRBJ1-4; D: TRBD1; size: few; CDR3: CASSSRGTNEKLFF; DNA: TGTGCCAGCAGCTCCAGGGGGACTAATGAAAAACTGTTTTTT
V: TRBV18; J: TRBJ2-1; D: NA; size: few; CDR3: CASAGGSSYNEQFF; DNA: TGTGCCAGCGCCGGCGGAAGCTCCTACAATGAGCAGTTCTTC
V: TRBV18; J: TRBJ1-1; D: NA; size: many; CDR3: CASSPRAWQMNTEAFF; DNA: TGTGCCAGCTCACCAAGAGCGTGGCAGATGAACACTGAAGCTTTCTTT
V: TRBV7-2; J: TRBJ2-7; D: NA; size: many; CDR3: CASSADRTLSSYEQYF; DNA: TGTGCCAGCAGCGCCGACCGGACACTGAGCTCCTACGAGCAGTACTTC
V: TRBV4-3; J: TRBJ1-2; D: NA; size: few; CDR3: CASSQDYPSSAGWGYTF; DNA: TGCGCCAGCAGCCAAGATTACCCCTCCTCGGCGGGCTGGGGCTACACCTTC
V: TRBV7-3; J: TRBJ1-1; D: NA; size: few; CDR3: CASRLRETTEAFF; DNA: TGTGCCAGCAGACTGAGGGAGACCACTGAAGCTTTCTTT
V: TRBV3-1; J: TRBJ2-5; D: TRBD2; size: NA; CDR3: CASSQGSRTSGSQETQYF; DNA: TGTGCCAGCAGCCAAGGGAGCAGGACTAGCGGGAGCCAAGAGACCCAGTACTTC
V: TRBV28; J: TRBJ1-5; D: NA; size: few; CDR3: CASSLSQGWIPQHF; DNA: TGTGCCAGCAGTTTGAGTCAGGGGTGGATTCCCCAGCATTTT
V: TRBV20-1; J: TRBJ2-3; D: TRBD2; size: many; CDR3: CSAAVAGGVDTQYF; DNA: TGCAGTGCTGCCGTGGCGGGGGGGGTGGATACGCAGTATTTT
V: TRBV5-1; J: TRBJ2-3; D: TRBD2; size: few; CDR3: CASSLGLAEDTQYF; DNA: TGCGCCAGCAGCTTGGGGCTAGCGGAGGATACGCAGTATTTT
V: TRBV4-2; J: TRBJ2-7; D: NA; size: many; CDR3: CASSKTDLDATDEQYF; DNA: TGTGCCAGCAGCAAAACGGACCTCGACGCCACCGACGAGCAGTACTTC
V: TRBV2; J: TRBJ2-7; D: TRBD1; size: many; CDR3: CASNEGQGAPYEQYF; DNA: TGTGCCAGCAACGAGGGACAGGGCGCACCCTACGAGCAGTACTTC
V: TRBV2; J: TRBJ1-5; D: TRBD1; size: many; CDR3: CASSVGTVSNQPQHF; DNA: TGTGCCAGCAGTGTCGGGACAGTTAGCAATCAGCCCCAGCATTTT
V: TRBV6-2/TRBV6-3; J: TRBJ1-5; D: NA; size: many; CDR3: CASRPTTGPNQPQHF; DNA: TGTGCCAGCAGGCCCACGACAGGCCCCAATCAGCCCCAGCATTTT
V: TRBV6-5; J: TRBJ1-4; D: TRBD1; size: many; CDR3: CASRRGPTNEKLFF; DNA: TGTGCCAGCAGGAGGGGGCCAACTAATGAAAAACTGTTTTTT
V: TRBV18; J: TRBJ2-7; D: NA; size: few; CDR3: CASSPGSLSYEQYF; DNA: TGTGCCAGCTCACCGGGGAGTCTCTCCTACGAGCAGTACTTC
V: TRBV15; J: TRBJ2-7; D: TRBD2; size: few; CDR3: CATSREAGTYEQYF; DNA: TGTGCCACCAGCAGAGAAGCGGGAACCTACGAGCAGTACTTC
V: TRBV7-2; J: TRBJ1-5; D: NA; size: many; CDR3: CASSLVVGDNQPQHF; DNA: TGTGCCAGCAGCTTAGTGGTAGGGGACAATCAGCCCCAGCATTTT
V: TRBV20-1; J: TRBJ2-3; D: TRBD2; size: many; CDR3: CSASPHLAGGEDTQYF; DNA: TGCAGTGCTAGCCCCCATCTAGCGGGTGGGGAAGATACGCAGTATTTT
V: TRBV6-6; J: TRBJ1-6; D: TRBD1; size: many; CDR3: CASSYSFGPGQGGSPLHF; DNA: TGTGCCAGCAGTTACTCCTTCGGACCGGGACAGGGTGGTTCACCCCTCCACTTT
V: TRBV20-1; J: TRBJ2-1; D: TRBD2; size: few; CDR3: CSAQPTSGRIHEQFF; DNA: TGCAGTGCCCAACCGACTAGCGGGAGGATCCATGAGCAGTTCTTC
V: TRBV11-3; J: TRBJ1-4; D: NA; size: many; CDR3: CASSLDGEKLFF; DNA: TGTGCCAGCAGCTTAGACGGCGAAAAACTGTTTTTT
V: TRBV7-9; J: TRBJ1-5; D: NA; size: many; CDR3: CASSFRGQPQHF; DNA: TGTGCCAGCAGCTTCCGGGGTCAGCCCCAGCATTTT
V: TRBV20-1; J: TRBJ2-2; D: NA; size: NA; CDR3: CSARLSNTGELFF; DNA: TGCAGTGCTAGACTCAGCAACACCGGGGAGCTGTTTTTT
V: TRBV4-2; J: TRBJ2-5; D: NA; size: few; CDR3: CASSQDIRDTEETQYF; DNA: TGTGCCAGCAGCCAAGATATACGGGACACCGAAGAGACCCAGTACTTC
V: TRBV6-6; J: TRBJ2-1; D: TRBD2; size: many; CDR3: CASSYLTSGRARSYNEQFF; DNA: TGTGCCAGCAGTTACTTGACTAGCGGGAGGGCCCGCTCCTACAATGAGCAGTTCTTC
V: TRBV12-3/TRBV12-4; J: TRBJ1-1; D: NA; size: NA; CDR3: CASRETGTYEAFF; DNA: TGTGCCAGCAGAGAAACCGGAACCTATGAAGCTTTCTTT
V: TRBV7-2; J: TRBJ2-7; D: NA; size: many; CDR3: CASSLSPSYEQYF; DNA: TGTGCCAGCAGCCTCAGTCCCTCCTACGAGCAGTACTTC
V: TRBV7-9; J: TRBJ2-3; D: NA; size: few; CDR3: CASSRASETDTQYF; DNA: TGTGCCAGCAGCAGAGCTAGCGAAACAGATACGCAGTATTTT
V: TRBV7-8; J: TRBJ1-1; D: NA; size: NA; CDR3: CASNAGGGTEAFF; DNA: TGTGCCAGCAACGCCGGTGGGGGCACTGAAGCTTTCTTT
V: TRBV7-8; J: TRBJ1-4; D: NA; size: NA; CDR3: CASSLSTGGNEKLFF; DNA: TGTGCCAGCAGCTTATCTACCGGGGGGAATGAAAAACTGTTTTTT
V: TRBV29-1; J: TRBJ2-1; D: TRBD2; size: NA; CDR3: CSVTGLGHNEQFF; DNA: TGCAGCGTGACGGGACTAGGTCACAATGAGCAGTTCTTC
V: TRBV30; J: TRBJ1-2; D: TRBD1; size: many; CDR3: CAWNTGAGSYGYTF; DNA: TGTGCCTGGAATACAGGGGCCGGGAGCTATGGCTACACCTTC
V: TRBV10-3; J: TRBJ2-3; D: NA; size: many; CDR3: CAISAGRALDTQYF; DNA: TGTGCCATCAGTGCGGGACGTGCTTTAGATACGCAGTATTTT
V: TRBV28; J: TRBJ2-7; D: TRBD2; size: many; CDR3: CASSYGTSGIEQYF; DNA: TGTGCCAGCAGTTACGGGACTAGCGGAATCGAGCAGTACTTC
V: TRBV10-3; J: TRBJ2-7; D: NA; size: few; CDR3: CAIKRDPDYEQYF; DNA: TGTGCCATCAAAAGGGATCCTGACTACGAGCAGTACTTC
V: TRBV7-2; J: TRBJ1-4; D: TRBD1; size: many; CDR3: CASSLGQGGATNEKLFF; DNA: TGTGCCAGCAGCTTGGGACAGGGAGGGGCAACTAATGAAAAACTGTTTTTT
V: TRBV30; J: TRBJ2-7; D: NA; size: NA; CDR3: CAWSDGGTYEQYF; DNA: TGTGCCTGGAGTGACGGGGGAACCTACGAGCAGTACTTC
V: TRBV19; J: TRBJ1-1; D: NA; size: few; CDR3: CASSTSGVMNTEAFF; DNA: TGTGCCAGTAGTACGTCAGGGGTTATGAACACTGAAGCTTTCTTT
V: TRBV20-1; J: TRBJ1-4; D: NA; size: many; CDR3: CSARQAKKLFF; DNA: TGCAGTGCCCGACAGGCGAAAAAACTGTTTTTT
V: TRBV6-2/TRBV6-3; J: TRBJ1-1; D: NA; size: many; CDR3: CASSPRWVNTEAFF; DNA: TGTGCCAGCAGCCCCCGGTGGGTGAACACTGAAGCTTTCTTT
V: TRBV19; J: TRBJ2-7; D: NA; size: many; CDR3: CASSNPSTSSYEQYF; DNA: TGTGCCAGTAGTAACCCGTCGACTAGCTCCTACGAGCAGTACTTC
V: TRBV10-3; J: TRBJ1-6; D: NA; size: many; CDR3: CAISGQNNSPLHF; DNA: TGTGCCATCAGTGGACAGAATAATTCACCCCTCCACTTT
V: TRBV7-8; J: TRBJ1-1; D: NA; size: many; CDR3: CASSDSSNTEAFF; DNA: TGTGCCAGCAGCGACAGCTCCAACACTGAAGCTTTCTTT
V: TRBV7-9; J: TRBJ2-7; D: NA; size: NA; CDR3: CASSERGSQGYEQYF; DNA: TGTGCCAGCAGCGAAAGGGGATCCCAAGGGTACGAGCAGTACTTC
V: TRBV7-9; J: TRBJ2-2; D: TRBD1; size: few; CDR3: CASSLGTANTGELFF; DNA: TGTGCCAGCAGCTTGGGGACAGCGAACACCGGGGAGCTGTTTTTT
V: TRBV6-2/TRBV6-3; J: TRBJ2-1; D: NA; size: many; CDR3: CATNLGLVYNEQFF; DNA: TGTGCCACTAACCTGGGACTGGTCTACAATGAGCAGTTCTTC
V: TRBV20-1; J: TRBJ1-5; D: TRBD1; size: many; CDR3: CSATRRQGLSNQPQHF; DNA: TGCAGTGCTACCCGTCGACAGGGCCTAAGCAATCAGCCCCAGCATTTT
V: TRBV5-1; J: TRBJ2-1; D: TRBD2; size: NA; CDR3: CASSLLSGGHTTYNEQFF; DNA: TGCGCCAGCAGCTTGCTTAGCGGGGGCCACACCACCTACAATGAGCAGTTCTTC
V: TRBV11-2; J: TRBJ1-1; D: NA; size: many; CDR3: CASSLERGSTEAFF; DNA: TGTGCCAGCAGCTTAGAGCGGGGGTCCACTGAAGCTTTCTTT
V: TRBV6-5; J: TRBJ1-6; D: NA; size: many; CDR3: CASSPRHNSPLHF; DNA: TGTGCCAGCAGTCCTCGACATAATTCACCCCTCCACTTT
V: TRBV20-1; J: TRBJ1-1; D: NA; size: many; CDR3: CSARARDGLSTEAFF; DNA: TGCAGTGCAAGGGCCCGGGACGGCCTGAGCACTGAAGCTTTCTTT
V: TRBV11-2; J: TRBJ2-7; D: TRBD2; size: NA; CDR3: CASSLEIAGGRSSYEQYF; DNA: TGTGCCAGCAGCTTAGAGATAGCGGGGGGCCGCAGCTCCTACGAGCAGTACTTC